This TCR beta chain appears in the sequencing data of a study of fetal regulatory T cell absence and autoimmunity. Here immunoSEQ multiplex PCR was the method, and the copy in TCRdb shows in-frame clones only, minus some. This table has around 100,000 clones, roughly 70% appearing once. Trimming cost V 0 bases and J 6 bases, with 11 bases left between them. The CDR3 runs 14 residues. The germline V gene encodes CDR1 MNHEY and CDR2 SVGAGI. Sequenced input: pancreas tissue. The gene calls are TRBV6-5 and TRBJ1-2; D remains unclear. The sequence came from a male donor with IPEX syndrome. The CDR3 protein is CASSYSRGLDGYTF. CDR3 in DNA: TGTGCCAGCAGTTACTCACGGGGATTGGATGGCTACACCTTC.